This TCR beta chain was identified during a study of T cell responses to AZD1222 COVID-19 vaccine. Deletions cut 1 base from V and 9 bases from J, with 17 bases between. Germline V gene data show CDR1 as SGHTA and CDR2 as FQGNSA. The CDR3 runs to 15 residues. Sequencing used immunoSEQ multiplex PCR; TCRdb keeps in-frame clones, though not all of them. Among around 130,000 clones listed, more than 80% were seen once. J is TRBJ2-3 and V is TRBV7-2; D is possibly TRBD1 (6 bases). The source is an adult who received the MenACWY meningococcal vaccine as a control. The sample consisted of peripheral blood, taken 28 days after the second dose of the MenACWY control vaccine. In DNA form, the CDR3 reads TGTGCCAGCAGCTTAGAGGGACACCCCGGCGACACGCAGTATTTT. Its protein is CASSLEGHPGDTQYF.